A single sample gave rise to the 10 T cell receptor beta chains below, sequenced in a study of blood T cell repertoires in COVID-19. The method was immunoSEQ multiplex PCR; TCRdb's version includes in-frame clones alone and lacks a portion of them. Of roughly 200,000 clones in the sample, 82% are singletons; the top ten hold more than 4%. Specimen: PBMCs or T cells enriched from blood (not recorded which). The receptor set was obtained from a woman aged 55-70 years with acute COVID-19.

This chain uses TRBV4-3 with TRBJ1-5, with 7 bases that match TRBD1. The CDR3 extends over 14 amino acids. Germline V lookup: CDR1 LGHNA, CDR2 YSLEER. The J segment lost 7 bases and the V segment lost 3 bases, leaving 6 bases of the junction unmatched. The CDR3 loop is CASSQADRDQPQHF. CDR3 bases: TGCGCCAGCAGCCAGGCCGACAGGGACCAGCCCCAGCATTTT.

This rearrangement joins TRBV9 to TRBJ1-6; unclear D gene. CDR1 is SGDLS, CDR2 YYNGEE, per germline. The CDR3 is made up of 17 amino acids. The ends were cut back, 3 bases at V and 4 bases at J, with 17 bases in the middle. This CDR3 reads CASSESHRTDYNSPLHF. The CDR3 DNA reads as TGTGCCAGCAGCGAAAGTCATAGGACTGATTATAATTCACCCCTCCACTTT.

The chain uses TRBV4-1 and TRBJ2-7; 9 bases match TRBD2. CDR1 is MGHRA, CDR2 YSYEKL, per germline. The CDR3 covers 16 residues. After removal of 4 bases from V and 4 bases from J, the junction contained 11 bases not matched to a gene. The CDR3 DNA is TGCGCCAGCAGCCCTAGAACAGGACTAGCGATTTACGAGCAGTACTTC. Amino acid sequence: CASSPRTGLAIYEQYF.

This clone was counted between two and nine times. V is TRBV19 and J is TRBJ2-7, with 9 nucleotides matching TRBD2. The length of the CDR3 is 15 residues. Germline-derived CDR1 and CDR2 are LNHDA and SQIVND (reference sequence). V was clipped by 3 bases and J by 7 bases; unmatched bases: 10. The CDR3 here is CASSIQREVTGEQYF. The CDR3 DNA reads TGTGCCAGTAGTATCCAGCGGGAGGTTACGGGGGAGCAGTACTTC.

The chain recombines TRBV18 with TRBJ1-4; D is uncertain. The V gene's germline CDR1 is KGHSH and CDR2 LQKENI. The germline V and J ends were trimmed by 2 bases and 6 bases, with 13 bases remaining between them. The CDR3 sequence is 15 residues long. The CDR3 DNA reads TGTGCCAGCTCACCAACCAGGCATCCCGATGAAAAACTGTTTTTT. Its protein product is CASSPTRHPDEKLFF.

This chain links TRBV7-9 with TRBJ1-1; the D gene is possibly TRBD1 (6 bases). The germline V gene encodes CDR1 SEHNR and CDR2 FQNEAQ (reference sequence). Between the trimmed V and J ends, which lost 5 bases and 0 bases, there was a span of 19 bases. The CDR3 runs to 17 residues. The CDR3 DNA sequence: TGTGCCAGCAGCGAGACCCGGGGGGCGTTCATGAACACTGAAGCTTTCTTT. This translates into CASSETRGAFMNTEAFF.

J is TRBJ1-1 and V is TRBV5-1; D unclear. The CDR3 consists of 15 residues. Germline assignment: CDR1 SGHRS and CDR2 YFSETQ. Trimming removed 2 bases at V and 0 bases at J, with 11 bases between. Here the CDR3 DNA reads TGCGCCAGCAGCTTCGCCTACGCCTTGAACACTGAAGCTTTCTTT. Amino acid sequence: CASSFAYALNTEAFF.

The CDR3 coding sequence is TGTGCCAGCAGATTTGACGGGGACACCGGGGAGCTGTTTTTT. This encodes CASRFDGDTGELFF. The V gene is TRBV7-9, the J gene TRBJ2-2, with a tentative D call TRBD2 (5 bases). The length of the CDR3 is 14 residues. V was cut by 6 bases and J by 3 bases, with 11 bases left in between. Germline CDR1 and CDR2: SEHNR and FQNEAQ (reference sequence). Combining the CDR3 with reference TRBV7-9 and TRBJ2-2 gives the whole variable domain DTGVSQNPRHKITKRGQNVTFRCDPISEHNRLYWYRQTLGQGPEFLTYFQNEAQLEKSRLLSDRFSAERPKGSFSTLEIQRTEQGDSAMYLCASRFDGDTGELFFGEGSRLTVL.

V usage is TRBV11-2 and J usage is TRBJ1-2; 9 bases fit TRBD1. The length of the CDR3 is 16 residues. V was clipped by 5 bases and J by 3 bases; unmatched bases: 10. The germline V gene encodes CDR1 SGHAT and CDR2 FQNNGV. DNA of the CDR3: TGTGCCAGCAGCATCGGAACAGGGGGCGTAGACTATGGCTACACCTTC. Protein sequence: CASSIGTGGVDYGYTF.

The V call is TRBV27, the J call TRBJ1-2, with D possibly TRBD1 on 6 matching bases. Trimming cost V 2 bases and J 8 bases, with 15 bases left between them. The germline V gene encodes CDR1 MNHEY and CDR2 SMNVEV (reference sequence). The CDR3 has 14 amino acids. The DNA of the CDR3 is TGTGCCAGCAGTTTAAGGCAGGGGTACTCGGGCTACACCTTC. Residues: CASSLRQGYSGYTF.